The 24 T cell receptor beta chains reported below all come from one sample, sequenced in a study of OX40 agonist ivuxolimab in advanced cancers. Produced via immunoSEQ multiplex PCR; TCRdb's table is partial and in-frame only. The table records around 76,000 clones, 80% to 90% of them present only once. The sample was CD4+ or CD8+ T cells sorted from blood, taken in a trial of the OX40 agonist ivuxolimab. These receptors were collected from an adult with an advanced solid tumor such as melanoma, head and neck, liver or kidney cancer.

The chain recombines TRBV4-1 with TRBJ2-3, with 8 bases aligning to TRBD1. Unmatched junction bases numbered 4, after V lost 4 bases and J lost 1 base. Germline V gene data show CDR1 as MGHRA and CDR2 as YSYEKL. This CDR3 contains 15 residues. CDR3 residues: CASSPGQGGTDTQYF. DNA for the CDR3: TGCGCCAGCAGCCCAGGACAGGGCGGCACAGATACGCAGTATTTT.

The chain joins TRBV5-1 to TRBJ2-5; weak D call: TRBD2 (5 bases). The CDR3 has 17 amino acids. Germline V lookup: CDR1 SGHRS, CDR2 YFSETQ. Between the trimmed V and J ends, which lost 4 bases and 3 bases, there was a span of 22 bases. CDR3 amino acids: CASSPRWPGVGEETQYF. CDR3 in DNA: TGCGCCAGCAGCCCCCGGTGGCCCGGGGTTGGGGAAGAGACCCAGTACTTC.

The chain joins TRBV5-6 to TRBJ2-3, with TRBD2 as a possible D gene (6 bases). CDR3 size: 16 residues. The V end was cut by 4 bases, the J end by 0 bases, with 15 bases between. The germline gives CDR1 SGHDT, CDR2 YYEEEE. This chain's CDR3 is CASSPWVAASTDTQYF. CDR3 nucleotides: TGTGCCAGCAGCCCTTGGGTAGCGGCTAGCACAGATACGCAGTATTTT.

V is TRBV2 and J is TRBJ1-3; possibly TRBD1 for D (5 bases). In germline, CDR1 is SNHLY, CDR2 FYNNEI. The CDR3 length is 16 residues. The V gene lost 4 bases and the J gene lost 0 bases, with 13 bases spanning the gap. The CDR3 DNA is TGTGCCAGCAGTGGGGGCAGGCGAAGCTCTGGAAACACCATATATTTT. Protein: CASSGGRRSSGNTIYF.

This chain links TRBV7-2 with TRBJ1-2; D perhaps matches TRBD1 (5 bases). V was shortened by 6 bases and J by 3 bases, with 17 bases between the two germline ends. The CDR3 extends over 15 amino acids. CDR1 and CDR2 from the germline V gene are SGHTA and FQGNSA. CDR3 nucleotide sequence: TGTGCCAGCAGTAAGGGGCCCTATATAGACTATGGCTACACCTTC. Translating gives CASSKGPYIDYGYTF.

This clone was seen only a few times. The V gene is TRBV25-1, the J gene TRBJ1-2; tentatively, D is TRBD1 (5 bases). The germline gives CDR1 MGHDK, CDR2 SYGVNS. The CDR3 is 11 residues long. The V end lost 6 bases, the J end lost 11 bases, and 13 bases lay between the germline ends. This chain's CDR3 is CASRRQSVYTF. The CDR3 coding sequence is TGTGCCAGCAGGAGACAGAGCGTATACACCTTC.

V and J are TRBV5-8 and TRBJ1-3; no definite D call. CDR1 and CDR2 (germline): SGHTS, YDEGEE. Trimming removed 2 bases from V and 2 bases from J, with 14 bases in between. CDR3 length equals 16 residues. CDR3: CASSLTLVLAGNTIYF. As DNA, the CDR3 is TGTGCCAGCAGCTTAACCCTAGTACTTGCTGGAAACACCATATATTTT.

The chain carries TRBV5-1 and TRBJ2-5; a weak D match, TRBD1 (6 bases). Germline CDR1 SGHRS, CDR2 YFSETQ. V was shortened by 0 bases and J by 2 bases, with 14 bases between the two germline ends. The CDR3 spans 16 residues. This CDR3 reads CASSLAGRGRQETQYF. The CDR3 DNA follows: TGCGCCAGCAGCTTGGCCGGCAGGGGTCGACAAGAGACCCAGTACTTC.

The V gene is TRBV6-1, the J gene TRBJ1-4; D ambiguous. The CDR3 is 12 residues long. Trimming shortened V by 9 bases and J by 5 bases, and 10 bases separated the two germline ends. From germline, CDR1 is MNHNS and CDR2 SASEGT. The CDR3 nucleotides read TGTGCCAGTCATCAGCCCAATGAAAAACTGTTTTTT. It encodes CASHQPNEKLFF.

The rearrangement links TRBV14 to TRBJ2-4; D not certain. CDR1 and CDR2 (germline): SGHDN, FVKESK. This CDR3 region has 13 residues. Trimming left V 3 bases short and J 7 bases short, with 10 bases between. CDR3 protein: CASSHFVQNIQYF. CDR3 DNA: TGTGCCAGCAGCCACTTCGTCCAGAACATTCAGTACTTC.

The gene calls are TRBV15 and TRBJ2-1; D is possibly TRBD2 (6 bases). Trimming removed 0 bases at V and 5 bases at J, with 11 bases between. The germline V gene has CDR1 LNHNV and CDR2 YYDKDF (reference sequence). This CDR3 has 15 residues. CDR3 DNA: TGTGCCACCAGCAGAGACTCGCGGGGACACAATGAGCAGTTCTTC. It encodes CATSRDSRGHNEQFF.

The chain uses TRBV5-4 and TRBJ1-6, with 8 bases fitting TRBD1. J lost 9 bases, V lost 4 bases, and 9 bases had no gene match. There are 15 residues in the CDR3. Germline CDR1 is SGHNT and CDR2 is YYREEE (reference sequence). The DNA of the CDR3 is TGTGCCAGCAGCCTCCTCGGACAGGGAGGTTCACCCCTCCACTTT. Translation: CASSLLGQGGSPLHF. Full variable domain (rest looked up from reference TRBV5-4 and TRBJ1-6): ETGVTQSPTHLIKTRGQQVTLRCSSQSGHNTVSWYQQALGQGPQFIFQYYREEENGRGNFPPRFSGLQFPNYSSELNVNALELDDSALYLCASSLLGQGGSPLHFGNGTRLTVT.

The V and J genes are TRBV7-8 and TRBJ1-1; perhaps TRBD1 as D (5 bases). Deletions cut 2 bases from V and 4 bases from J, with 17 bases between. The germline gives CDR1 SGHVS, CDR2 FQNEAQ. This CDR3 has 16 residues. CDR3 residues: CASSLSDSQRGTEAFF. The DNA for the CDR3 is TGTGCCAGCAGCTTAAGTGACAGTCAGAGGGGCACTGAAGCTTTCTTT.

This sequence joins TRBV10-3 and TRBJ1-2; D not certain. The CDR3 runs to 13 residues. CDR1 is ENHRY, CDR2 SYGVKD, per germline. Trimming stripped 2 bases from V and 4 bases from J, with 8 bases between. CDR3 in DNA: TGTGCCATCAGTGAGGGTAGGCCCTATGGCTACACCTTC. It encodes CAISEGRPYGYTF.

The CDR3 protein is CASSKDRGRVYNEQFF. The CDR3 nucleotides are TGTGCCAGTAGTAAGGACAGGGGCAGGGTTTACAATGAGCAGTTCTTC. The V and J genes are TRBV19 and TRBJ2-1, with 9 bases aligning to TRBD1. Germline V gene data show CDR1 as LNHDA and CDR2 as SQIVND (reference sequence). The CDR3 sequence is 16 residues long. V lost 4 bases and J lost 4; bases outside the gene matches: 8.

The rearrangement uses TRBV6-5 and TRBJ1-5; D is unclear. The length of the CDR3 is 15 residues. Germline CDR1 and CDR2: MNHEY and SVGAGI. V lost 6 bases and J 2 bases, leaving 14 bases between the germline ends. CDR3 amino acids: CASRSGRYGNQPQHF. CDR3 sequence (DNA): TGTGCCAGCAGATCGGGTCGGTACGGCAATCAGCCCCAGCATTTT.

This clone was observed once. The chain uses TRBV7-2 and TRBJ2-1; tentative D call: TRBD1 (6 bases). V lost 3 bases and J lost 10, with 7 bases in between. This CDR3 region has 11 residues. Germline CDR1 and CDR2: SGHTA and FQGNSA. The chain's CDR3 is CASSFGQEQFF. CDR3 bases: TGTGCCAGCAGCTTCGGACAGGAGCAGTTCTTC.

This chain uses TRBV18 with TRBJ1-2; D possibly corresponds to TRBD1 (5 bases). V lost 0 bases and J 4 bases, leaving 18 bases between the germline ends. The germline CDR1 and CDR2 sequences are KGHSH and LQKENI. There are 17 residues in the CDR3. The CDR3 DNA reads TGTGCCAGCTCACCACCGAACTTGGTAACAGGCAGCTATGGCTACACCTTC. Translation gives CASSPPNLVTGSYGYTF.

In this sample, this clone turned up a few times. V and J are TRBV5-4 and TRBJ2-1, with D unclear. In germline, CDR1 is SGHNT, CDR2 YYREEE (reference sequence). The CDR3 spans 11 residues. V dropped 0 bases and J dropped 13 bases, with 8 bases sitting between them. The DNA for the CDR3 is TGTGCCAGCAGCTTGGAAGGCACTCAGTTCTTC. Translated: CASSLEGTQFF.

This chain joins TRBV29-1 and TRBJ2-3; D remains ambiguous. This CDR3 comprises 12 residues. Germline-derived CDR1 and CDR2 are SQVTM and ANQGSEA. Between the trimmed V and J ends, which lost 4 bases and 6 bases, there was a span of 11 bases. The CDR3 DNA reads TGCAGCGTTGGGTACTCCCAGGATACGCAGTATTTT. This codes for CSVGYSQDTQYF.

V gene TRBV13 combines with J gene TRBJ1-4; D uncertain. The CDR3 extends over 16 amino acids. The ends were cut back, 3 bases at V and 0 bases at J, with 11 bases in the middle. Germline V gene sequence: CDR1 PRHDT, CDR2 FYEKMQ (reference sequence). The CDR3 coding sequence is TGTGCCAGCAGCTTCGGACGGCCTGCAACTAATGAAAAACTGTTTTTT. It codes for CASSFGRPATNEKLFF.

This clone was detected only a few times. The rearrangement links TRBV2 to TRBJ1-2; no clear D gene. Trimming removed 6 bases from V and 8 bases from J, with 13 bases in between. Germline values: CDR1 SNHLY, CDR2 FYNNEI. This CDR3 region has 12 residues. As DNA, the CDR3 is TGTGCCAGCAGGCCTGTTACGGGGGGCTACACCTTC. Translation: CASRPVTGGYTF.

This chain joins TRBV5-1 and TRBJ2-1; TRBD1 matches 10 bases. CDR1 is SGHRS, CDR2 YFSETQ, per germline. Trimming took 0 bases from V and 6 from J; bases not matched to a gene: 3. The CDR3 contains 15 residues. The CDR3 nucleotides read TGCGCCAGCAGCTTGGACGGACAGGGGGTCAATGAGCAGTTCTTC. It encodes CASSLDGQGVNEQFF.

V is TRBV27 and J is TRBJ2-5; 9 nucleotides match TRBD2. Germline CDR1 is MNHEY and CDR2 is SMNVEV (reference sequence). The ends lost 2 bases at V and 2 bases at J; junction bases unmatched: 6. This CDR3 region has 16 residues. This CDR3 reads CASSLLGGGVQETQYF. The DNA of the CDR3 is TGTGCCAGCAGTTTACTGGGCGGGGGGGTACAAGAGACCCAGTACTTC.